This passage covers 14 T cell receptor beta chains from one sample sequenced in a study of T-cell memory formation after mild COVID-19. MiXCR, applied by TCRdb to the 5' RACE reads, yields one record per CDR3 protein. The sample contains 250,000 to 350,000 distinct CDR3 sequences, around 15% of which appear only once. Material: PBMCs or a T cell subset sorted from them (not recorded which). Receptors were obtained from a man between 18 and 29 years old who had mild COVID-19 (a few samples of this study predate the infection). Cell type and time point are not known.

This clonotype was seen more than once but under ten times. The chain is built from TRBV5-1 and TRBJ2-5; D may be TRBD1 (6 bases). V dropped 4 bases and J dropped 4 bases, with 17 bases sitting between them. CDR3 size: 15 residues. CDR1 and CDR2 from the germline V gene are SGHRS and YFSETQ. The CDR3 DNA reads TGCGCCAGCAGCCCCACTCTGGGGGCCGGAGAGACCCAGTACTTC. This sequence encodes CASSPTLGAGETQYF.

This clonotype was found a few times. The chain recombines TRBV24-1 with TRBJ2-1; no firm D call. Between the trimmed V and J ends, which lost 2 bases and 4 bases, there was a span of 2 bases. CDR3 length: 12 residues. Germline-derived CDR1 and CDR2 are KGHDR and SFDVKD. The CDR3: CATSDSYNEQFF. The CDR3 bases are TGTGCCACCAGTGATTCGTACAATGAGCAGTTCTTC.

This clonotype has just a few counts. The V call is TRBV12-3 or TRBV12-4, the J call TRBJ1-1; 7 nucleotides match TRBD1. The CDR3 contains 16 residues. The J segment lost 4 bases and the V segment lost 3 bases, leaving 11 bases of the junction unmatched. CDR3 sequence reads: CASSFGQGDVGTEAFF. The CDR3 DNA follows: TGTGCCAGCAGTTTCGGTCAGGGGGACGTCGGCACTGAAGCTTTCTTT.

The rearrangement uses TRBV5-1 and TRBJ2-4, with 7 bases identical to TRBD1. CDR3 length: 15 amino acids. Trimming at V came to 0 bases and at J to 0 bases, leaving 0 bases not matched to a gene. The germline gives CDR1 SGHRS, CDR2 YFSETQ. The CDR3 protein is CASSLAGGAKNIQYF. CDR3 nucleotides: TGCGCCAGCAGCTTGGCAGGGGGAGCCAAAAACATTCAGTACTTC.

This sequence joins TRBV9 and TRBJ2-6; D is uncertain. CDR1 and CDR2 from the germline V gene are SGDLS and YYNGEE. Trimming removed 0 bases at V and 4 bases at J, with 8 bases between. This CDR3 has 15 residues. CDR3 DNA sequence: TGTGCCAGCAGCGTAGTAGGTATAGGGGCCAACGTCCTGACTTTC. Translated: CASSVVGIGANVLTF.

Comment on this clonotype: A much larger clone differs by one base, so this may be a read error. The chain couples TRBV6-5 to TRBJ2-3; D not certain. Trimming shortened V by 4 bases and J by 2 bases, and 10 bases separated the two germline ends. Germline V gene sequence: CDR1 MNHEY, CDR2 SVGAGI. The CDR3 is 14 amino acids. CDR3 sequence reads: CASSLSGTTDTQYF. CDR3 nucleotides: TGTGCCAGCAGTTTAAGTGGTACCACAGATACGCAGTATTTT.

This clonotype was observed many times. The chain has TRBV30 and TRBJ2-1; a possible D gene is TRBD1 (5 bases). The germline V gene has CDR1 GTSNPN and CDR2 SVGIG (reference sequence). V was clipped by 0 bases and J by 10 bases, with 16 bases between them. This CDR3 comprises 14 residues. CDR3 nucleotides: TGTGCCTGGAGTGTAGGAAGGGCATGGGGCGAGCAGTTCTTC. Translating it yields CAWSVGRAWGEQFF.

This clonotype was seen more than once but under ten times. CDR3 region: CASSQLAGGRTGELFF. The CDR3 DNA is TGCGCCAGCAGCCAATTGGCGGGGGGGCGAACCGGGGAGCTGTTTTTT. The chain joins TRBV4-1 to TRBJ2-2; 9 nucleotides line up with TRBD2. Germline CDR1 MGHRA, CDR2 YSYEKL. This CDR3 is built from 16 residues. With 2 bases clipped from V and 5 bases from J, the junction kept 6 bases outside the gene matches.

This clonotype appeared a few times. The chain is built from TRBV7-2 and TRBJ2-3; D unclear. The germline gives CDR1 SGHTA, CDR2 FQGNSA. This CDR3 is 15 amino acids long. V gave up 1 base and J gave up 0 bases, with 8 bases separating them. CDR3 nucleotide sequence: TGTGCCAGCAGCTTAGGAGGTTTTAGCACAGATACGCAGTATTTT. It codes for CASSLGGFSTDTQYF.

This clonotype occurred a few times. The rearrangement joins TRBV28 to TRBJ2-7, with TRBD1 identical over 12 bases. CDR3 length equals 16 residues. Germline CDR1 reads MDHEN; CDR2 reads SYDVKM. Trimming at V came to 2 bases and at J to 4 bases, leaving 6 bases not matched to a gene. CDR3 protein: CASSLSGTGGLYEQYV. In nucleotides, the CDR3 is TGTGCCAGCAGTTTAAGCGGGACAGGGGGCTTGTACGAGCAGTACGTC.

The chain recombines TRBV6-2 or TRBV6-3 with TRBJ2-7, with a possible D match to TRBD2 (5 bases). Germline V gene sequence: CDR1 MNHEY, CDR2 SVGEGT. Between the trimmed V and J ends, which lost 0 bases and 7 bases, there was a span of 7 bases. The CDR3 contains 12 residues. The CDR3 DNA reads as TGTGCCAGCAGTTACTCTACGGGAGAGCAGTACTTC. It codes for CASSYSTGEQYF.

The J gene is TRBJ2-4, the V gene TRBV2; no definite D call. Germline V lookup: CDR1 SNHLY, CDR2 FYNNEI. The CDR3 is 14 residues long. V lost 7 bases and J lost 0, with 10 bases in between. Written as DNA, the CDR3 is TGTGCCAGCACCCTAGGGCTAGCCAAAAACATTCAGTACTTC. Protein: CASTLGLAKNIQYF.

The chain uses TRBV9 and TRBJ1-3, with D unresolved. The germline V gene has CDR1 SGDLS and CDR2 YYNGEE. The CDR3 extends over 17 amino acids. Trimming pared 4 bases from V and 0 bases from J, leaving 17 bases between. This chain's CDR3 is CASSTARSDSSGNTIYF. The CDR3 DNA follows: TGTGCCAGCAGCACGGCACGGTCCGATAGCTCTGGAAACACCATATATTTT.

This clonotype appeared a few times. The gene calls are TRBV9 and TRBJ2-5; 8 nucleotides line up with TRBD2. The CDR3 has 13 amino acids. Germline assignment: CDR1 SGDLS and CDR2 YYNGEE. V lost 3 bases to trimming and J lost 2 bases; unmatched junction nucleotides: 0. The CDR3 spells CASSASGQETQYF. The CDR3 DNA follows: TGTGCCAGCAGCGCTAGCGGGCAAGAGACCCAGTACTTC.